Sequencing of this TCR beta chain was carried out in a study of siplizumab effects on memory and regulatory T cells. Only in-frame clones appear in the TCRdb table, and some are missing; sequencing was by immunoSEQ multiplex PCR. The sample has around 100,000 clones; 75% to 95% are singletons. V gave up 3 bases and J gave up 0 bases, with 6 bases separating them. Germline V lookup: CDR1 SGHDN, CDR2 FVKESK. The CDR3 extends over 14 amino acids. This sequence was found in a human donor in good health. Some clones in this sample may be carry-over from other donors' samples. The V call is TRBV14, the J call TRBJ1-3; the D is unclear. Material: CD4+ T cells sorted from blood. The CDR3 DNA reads TGTGCCAGCAGCCAGCAGGACTCTGGAAACACCATATATTTT. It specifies CASSQQDSGNTIYF.